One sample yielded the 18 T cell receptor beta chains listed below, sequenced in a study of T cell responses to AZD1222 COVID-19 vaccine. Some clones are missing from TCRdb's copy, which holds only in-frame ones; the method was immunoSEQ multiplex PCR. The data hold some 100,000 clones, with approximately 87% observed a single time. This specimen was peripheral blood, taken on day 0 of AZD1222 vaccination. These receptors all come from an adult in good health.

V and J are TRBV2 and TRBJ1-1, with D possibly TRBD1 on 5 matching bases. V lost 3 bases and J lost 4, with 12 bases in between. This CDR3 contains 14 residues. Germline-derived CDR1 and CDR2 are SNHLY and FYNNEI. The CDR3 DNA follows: TGTGCCAGCAGTGAGGGGGGGGTGAGCACTGAAGCTTTCTTT. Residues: CASSEGGVSTEAFF.

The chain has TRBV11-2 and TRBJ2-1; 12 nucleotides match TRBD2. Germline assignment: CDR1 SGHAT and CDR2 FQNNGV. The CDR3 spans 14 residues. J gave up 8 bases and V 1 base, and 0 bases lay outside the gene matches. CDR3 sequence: CASSLGTSGDEQFF. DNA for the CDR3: TGTGCCAGCAGCTTAGGGACTAGCGGGGATGAGCAGTTCTTC.

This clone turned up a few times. The CDR3 sequence is CASSPSSGTQTVRRFF. CDR3 DNA: TGCGCCAGCAGCCCCTCCTCGGGGACTCAAACAGTCCGTCGGTTCTTT. This chain connects TRBV4-3 to TRBJ1-1; a possible D gene is TRBD1 (5 bases). The CDR3 sequence is 16 residues long. Germline V CDR1 and CDR2: LGHNA, YSLEER. Trimming took off 4 bases at V and 14 bases at J, with 29 bases between the two ends.

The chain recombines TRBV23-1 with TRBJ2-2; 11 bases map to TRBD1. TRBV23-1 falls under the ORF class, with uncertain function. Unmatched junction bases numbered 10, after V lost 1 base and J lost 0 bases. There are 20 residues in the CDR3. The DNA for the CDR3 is TGCGCCAGCAGTCAATGGACCGGGACAGGGGGAAACGCGAACACCGGGGAGCTGTTTTTT. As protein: CASSQWTGTGGNANTGELFF.

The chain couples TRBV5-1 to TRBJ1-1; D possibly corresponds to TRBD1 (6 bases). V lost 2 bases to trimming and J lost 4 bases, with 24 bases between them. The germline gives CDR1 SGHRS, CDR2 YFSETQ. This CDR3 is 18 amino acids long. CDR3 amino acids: CASSFGGAPGQESTEAFF. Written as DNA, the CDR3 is TGCGCCAGCAGCTTCGGGGGGGCCCCGGGACAAGAGAGCACTGAAGCTTTCTTT. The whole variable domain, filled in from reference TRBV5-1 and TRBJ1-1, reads KAGVTQTPRYLIKTRGQQVTLSCSPISGHRSVSWYQQTPGQGLQFLFEYFSETQRNKGNFPGRFSGRQFSNSRSEMNVSTLELGDSALYLCASSFGGAPGQESTEAFFGQGTRLTVV.

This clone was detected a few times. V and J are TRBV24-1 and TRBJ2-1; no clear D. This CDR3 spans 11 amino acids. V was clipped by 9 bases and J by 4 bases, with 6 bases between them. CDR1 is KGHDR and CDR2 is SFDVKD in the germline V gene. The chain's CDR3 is CATELYNEQFF. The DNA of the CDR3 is TGTGCCACCGAGCTATACAATGAGCAGTTCTTC.

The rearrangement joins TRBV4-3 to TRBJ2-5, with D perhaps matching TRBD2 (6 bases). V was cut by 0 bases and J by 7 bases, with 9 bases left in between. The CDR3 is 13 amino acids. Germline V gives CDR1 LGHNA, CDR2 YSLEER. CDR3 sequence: CASSQDRGTTQYF. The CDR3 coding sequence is TGCGCCAGCAGCCAAGATCGGGGGACGACCCAGTACTTC.

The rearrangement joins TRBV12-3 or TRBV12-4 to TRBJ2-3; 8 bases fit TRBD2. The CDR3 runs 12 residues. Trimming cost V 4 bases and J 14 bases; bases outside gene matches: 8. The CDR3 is CASSWGLVGGYF. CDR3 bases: TGTGCCAGCAGTTGGGGACTAGTGGGGGGGTATTTT.

The CDR3 spells CASSPAGRRTEAFF. DNA for the CDR3: TGTGCCAGCAGCCCCGCCGGGCGCCGGACTGAAGCTTTCTTT. The chain employs TRBV7-9 and TRBJ1-1; D uncertain. This CDR3 comprises 14 residues. Germline V lookup: CDR1 SEHNR, CDR2 FQNEAQ (reference sequence). Deletions cut 5 bases from V and 5 bases from J, with 15 bases between.

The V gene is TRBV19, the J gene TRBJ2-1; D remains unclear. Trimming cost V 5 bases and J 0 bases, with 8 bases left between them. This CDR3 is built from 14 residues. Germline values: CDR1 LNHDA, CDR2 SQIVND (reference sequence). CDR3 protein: CASSQLSSYNEQFF. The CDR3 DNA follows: TGTGCCAGTAGTCAGTTGAGCTCCTACAATGAGCAGTTCTTC.

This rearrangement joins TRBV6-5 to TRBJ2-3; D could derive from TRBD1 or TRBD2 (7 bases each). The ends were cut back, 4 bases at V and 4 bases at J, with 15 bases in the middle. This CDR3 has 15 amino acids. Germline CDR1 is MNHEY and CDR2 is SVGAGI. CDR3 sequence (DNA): TGTGCCAGCAGTTCAGTGGGAGGGGGCGCAGATACGCAGTATTTT. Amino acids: CASSSVGGGADTQYF.

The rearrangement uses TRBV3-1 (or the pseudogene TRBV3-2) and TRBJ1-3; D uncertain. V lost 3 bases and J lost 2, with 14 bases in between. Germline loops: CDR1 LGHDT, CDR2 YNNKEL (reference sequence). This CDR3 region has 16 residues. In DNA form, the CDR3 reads TGTGCCAGCAGCCATGCCGTGGCAGGCGCTGGAAACACCATATATTTT. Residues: CASSHAVAGAGNTIYF.

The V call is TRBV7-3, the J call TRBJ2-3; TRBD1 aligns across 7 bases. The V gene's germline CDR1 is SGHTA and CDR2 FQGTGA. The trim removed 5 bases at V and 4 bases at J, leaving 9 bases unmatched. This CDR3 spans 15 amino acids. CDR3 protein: CASSLRGQSPDTQYF. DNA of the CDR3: TGTGCCAGCAGCCTTAGGGGACAGTCTCCAGATACGCAGTATTTT.

DNA for the CDR3: TGTGCCAGCAGCGTAGCAGAAGGGCTATTCACCGGGGAGCTGTTTTTT. It encodes CASSVAEGLFTGELFF. The chain employs TRBV9 and TRBJ2-2; D gene unclear. The CDR3 totals 16 residues. V lost 0 bases, J lost 4 bases, and 13 bases lay in between. The V gene's germline CDR1 is SGDLS and CDR2 YYNGEE.

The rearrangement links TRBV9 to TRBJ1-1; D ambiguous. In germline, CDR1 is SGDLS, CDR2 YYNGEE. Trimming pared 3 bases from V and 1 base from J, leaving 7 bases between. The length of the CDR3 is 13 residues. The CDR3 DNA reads TGTGCCAGCAGCGGTGACTGGAACACTGAAGCTTTCTTT. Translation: CASSGDWNTEAFF.

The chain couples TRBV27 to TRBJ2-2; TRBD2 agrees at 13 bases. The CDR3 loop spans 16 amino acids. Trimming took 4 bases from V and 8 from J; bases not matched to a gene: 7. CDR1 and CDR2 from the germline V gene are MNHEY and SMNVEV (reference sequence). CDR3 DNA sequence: TGTGCCAGCAGTTCTAGGACTAGCGGGAGAGGTGGGGAGCTGTTTTTT. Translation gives CASSSRTSGRGGELFF.

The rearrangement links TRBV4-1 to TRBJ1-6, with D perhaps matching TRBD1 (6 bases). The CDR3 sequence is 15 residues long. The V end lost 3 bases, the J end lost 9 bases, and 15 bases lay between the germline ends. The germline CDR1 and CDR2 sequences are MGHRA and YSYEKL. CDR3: CASSQVQGFSSPLHF. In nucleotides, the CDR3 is TGCGCCAGCAGCCAGGTACAGGGTTTTAGTTCACCCCTCCACTTT.

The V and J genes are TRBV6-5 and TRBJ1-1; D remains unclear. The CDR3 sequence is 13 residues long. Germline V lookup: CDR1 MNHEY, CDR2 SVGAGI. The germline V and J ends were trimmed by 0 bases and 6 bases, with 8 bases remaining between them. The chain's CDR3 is CASSYSNQAEAFF. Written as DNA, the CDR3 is TGTGCCAGCAGTTACTCGAACCAAGCTGAAGCTTTCTTT.